This T cell receptor beta chain was retrieved from a study of cytomegalovirus exposure and HLA in healthy donors. Samples came from healthy bone marrow donors. The V end was cut by 0 bases, the J end by 6 bases, with 8 bases between. The CDR3 has 12 residues. Germline V lookup: CDR1 GTSNPN, CDR2 SVGIG (reference sequence). The PCR used 60 Vbeta and 13 Jbeta primers. Profiling relied on immunoSEQ multiplex PCR, and the TCRdb table lists in-frame clones only, not all of them. The sample includes about 170,000 clones, more than 75% of them seen just once. This clonotype was obtained from a young man in good health and CMV-seropositive. This chain connects TRBV30 to TRBJ1-2; D not certain. Sequencing used PBMCs. This CDR3 reads CAWSVYGHGYTF. In DNA form, the CDR3 reads TGTGCCTGGAGTGTATATGGGCATGGCTACACCTTC.